These 8 T cell receptor beta chains came from one sample sequenced in a study of OX40 agonist ivuxolimab in advanced cancers. Here immunoSEQ multiplex PCR was the method, and the copy in TCRdb shows in-frame clones only, minus some. The table includes around 20,000 clones, around 82% detected once. The sequencing here drew on CD4+ or CD8+ T cells sorted from blood, taken in a trial of the OX40 agonist ivuxolimab. The receptors stem from an adult with an advanced solid tumor such as melanoma, head and neck, liver or kidney cancer.

The chain has TRBV7-3 and TRBJ2-5; D is unclear. CDR3 length equals 13 residues. The V gene's germline CDR1 is SGHTA and CDR2 FQGTGA. V was trimmed by 6 bases and J by 2 bases, leaving 10 bases between them. This CDR3 is CASRAGSQETQYF. The CDR3 region has the DNA TGTGCCAGCAGGGCCGGGTCGCAAGAGACCCAGTACTTC.

V usage is TRBV19 and J usage is TRBJ2-5; no clear D gene. Looked up from germline, CDR1 is LNHDA and CDR2 is SQIVND (reference sequence). This CDR3 has 14 amino acids. Trimming stripped 7 bases from V and 3 bases from J, with 15 bases between. The CDR3 spells CASTPTWGKETQYF. The CDR3 DNA follows: TGTGCCAGTACCCCCACGTGGGGAAAAGAGACCCAGTACTTC.

The chain is built from TRBV10-1 and TRBJ2-2, with 7 bases aligning to TRBD2. Trimming removed 3 bases from V and 5 bases from J; junction bases left unmatched: 6. CDR3 length: 15 residues. Germline V gene data show CDR1 as WNHNN and CDR2 as SYGVQD (reference sequence). CDR3 bases: TGCGCCAGCAGTGACCTCGGGGGGAAAACCGGGGAGCTGTTTTTT. It translates to CASSDLGGKTGELFF.

This clone was seen only a few times. CDR3 region: CASRASGGSTDTQYF. The CDR3 nucleotides are TGTGCCAGCAGGGCGTCTGGGGGTAGCACAGATACGCAGTATTTT. The chain combines TRBV5-6 with TRBJ2-3; possibly TRBD1 or TRBD2 for D (5 bases each). In germline, CDR1 is SGHDT, CDR2 YYEEEE. The V end was cut by 5 bases, the J end by 0 bases, with 13 bases between. The CDR3 extends over 15 amino acids.

A few counts support this clone. This chain uses TRBV7-9 with TRBJ2-2; 7 nucleotides match TRBD1. Germline V lookup: CDR1 SEHNR, CDR2 FQNEAQ (reference sequence). The CDR3 has 15 residues. V lost 5 bases, J lost 3 bases, and 6 bases stayed unmatched. CDR3 bases: TGTGCCAGCAGCCCGACAGGGCGCGACACCGGGGAGCTGTTTTTT. It is translated as CASSPTGRDTGELFF.

This clone has only a few counts. The chain links TRBV18 to TRBJ2-7; 7 bases align to TRBD1. The J segment lost 2 bases and the V segment lost 3 bases, leaving 4 bases of the junction unmatched. Germline V gives CDR1 KGHSH, CDR2 LQKENI. The CDR3 has 14 amino acids. CDR3 in amino acids: CASSPPGQAYEQYF. The CDR3 bases are TGTGCCAGCTCACCCCCCGGACAGGCCTACGAGCAGTACTTC.

This clone was detected only a few times. The chain joins TRBV4-2 to TRBJ2-4; 10 bases line up with TRBD2. The CDR3 extends over 17 amino acids. V dropped 1 base and J dropped 9; count of bases not matched to a gene: 12. The germline CDR1 and CDR2 sequences are LGHNA and YNFKEQ. CDR3 nucleotides: TGTGCCAGCAGCCAAGGGGAGGGAGAAGCGGGGGGGCGCATTCAGTACTTC. It translates to CASSQGEGEAGGRIQYF.

This clone occurred once. This chain uses TRBV28 with TRBJ2-7; no reliable D call. The V and J ends lost 6 bases and 0 bases respectively, with 9 bases between them. Germline lookup yields CDR1 MDHEN and CDR2 SYDVKM. This CDR3 contains 13 residues. CDR3: CASSTHNSYEQYF. The CDR3, as DNA: TGTGCCAGCAGCACTCACAACTCCTACGAGCAGTACTTC.